The clone carrying this TCR beta chain occurred many times. As yet, its antigen is unknown. TCRdb re-analysed the 5' RACE reads in MiXCR, keeping a single row per CDR3 protein. The table lists under 300,000 distinct CDR3 sequences, around 8% of them singletons, with 20% to 25% in the top ten. The data were obtained in a study of T-cell memory formation after mild COVID-19. Broader study findings: The study found contracting CD4+ clones mainly in CM and EM and contracting CD8+ clones in EMRA. There was no confirmation that second-wave clones peaking on day 37 were SARS-CoV-2 specific. Within pre-infection memory, some responding clones were found, suggesting cross-reactive memory joined.

This CDR3 spans 14 amino acids. With V trimmed by 10 bases and J by 4 bases, 11 bases remained unmatched. Per germline, CDR1 MNHEY and CDR2 SVGAGI. The chain joins TRBV6-5 to TRBJ1-2; 8 bases are shared with TRBD1. This clonotype was sampled from a man aged 18 to 29 who had mild COVID-19 (a few samples of this study predate the infection). Cell type and time point are not known. The material sequenced was PBMCs or a T cell subset sorted from them (not recorded which). The CDR3: CATEGQGASYGYTF. DNA for the CDR3: TGTGCCACCGAGGGGCAGGGGGCTAGCTATGGCTACACCTTC.